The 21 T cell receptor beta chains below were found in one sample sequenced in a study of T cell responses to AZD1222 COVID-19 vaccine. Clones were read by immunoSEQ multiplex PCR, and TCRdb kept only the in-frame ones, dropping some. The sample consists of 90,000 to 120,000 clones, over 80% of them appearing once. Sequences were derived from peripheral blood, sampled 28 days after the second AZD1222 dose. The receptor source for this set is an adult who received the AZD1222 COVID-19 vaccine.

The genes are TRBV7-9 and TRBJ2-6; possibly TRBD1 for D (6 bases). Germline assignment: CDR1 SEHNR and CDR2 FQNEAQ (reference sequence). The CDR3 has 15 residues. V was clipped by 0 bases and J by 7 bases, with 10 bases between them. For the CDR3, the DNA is TGTGCCAGCAGCTTAGCCCCGGGACAAGCCAACGTCCTGACTTTC. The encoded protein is CASSLAPGQANVLTF.

CDR3 DNA: TGTGCCAGTAGTACACGCCTCGTAGCGGGACTCAGGGATGAGCAGTTCTTC. Its translation: CASSTRLVAGLRDEQFF. The chain carries TRBV19 and TRBJ2-1, with 8 nucleotides matching TRBD2. Trimming at V came to 4 bases and at J to 8 bases, leaving 16 bases not matched to a gene. Per germline, CDR1 LNHDA and CDR2 SQIVND (reference sequence). The CDR3 is 17 residues long.

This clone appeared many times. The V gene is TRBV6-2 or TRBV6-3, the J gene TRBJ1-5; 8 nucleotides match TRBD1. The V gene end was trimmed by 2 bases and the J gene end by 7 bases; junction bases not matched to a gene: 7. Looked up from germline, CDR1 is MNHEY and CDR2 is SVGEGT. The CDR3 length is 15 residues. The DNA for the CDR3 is TGTGCCAGCAGTTACGAACCGGGACAGGTCCAGCCCCAGCATTTT. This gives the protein CASSYEPGQVQPQHF.

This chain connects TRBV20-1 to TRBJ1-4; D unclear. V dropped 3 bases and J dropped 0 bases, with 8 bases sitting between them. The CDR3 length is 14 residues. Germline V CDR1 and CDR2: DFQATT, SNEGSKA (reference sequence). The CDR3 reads CSASPGSTNEKLFF. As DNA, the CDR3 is TGCAGTGCTAGTCCCGGATCAACTAATGAAAAACTGTTTTTT.

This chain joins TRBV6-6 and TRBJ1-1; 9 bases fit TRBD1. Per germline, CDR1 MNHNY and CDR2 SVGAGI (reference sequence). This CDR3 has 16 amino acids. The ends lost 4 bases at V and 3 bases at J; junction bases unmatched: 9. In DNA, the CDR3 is TGTGCCAGCAGTTCCCCCCGGGACAGGGAGTACACTGAAGCTTTCTTT. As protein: CASSSPRDREYTEAFF.

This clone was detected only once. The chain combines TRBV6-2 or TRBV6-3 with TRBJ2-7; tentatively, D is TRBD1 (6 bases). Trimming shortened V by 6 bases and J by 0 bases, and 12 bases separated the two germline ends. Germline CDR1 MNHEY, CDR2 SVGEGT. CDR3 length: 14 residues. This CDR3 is CASSQGTPSYEQYF. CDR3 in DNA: TGTGCCAGCAGCCAGGGGACACCCTCCTACGAGCAGTACTTC.

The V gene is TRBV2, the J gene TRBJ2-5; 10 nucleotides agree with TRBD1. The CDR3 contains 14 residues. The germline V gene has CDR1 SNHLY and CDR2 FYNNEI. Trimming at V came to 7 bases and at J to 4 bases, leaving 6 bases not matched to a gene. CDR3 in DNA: TGTGCCAGCAAGGACAGGGGGTTCCTAGAGACCCAGTACTTC. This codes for CASKDRGFLETQYF. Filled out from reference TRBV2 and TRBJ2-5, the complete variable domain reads EPEVTQTPSHQVTQMGQEVILRCVPISNHLYFYWYRQILGQKVEFLVSFYNNEISEKSEIFDDQFSVERPDGSNFTLKIRSTKLEDSAMYFCASKDRGFLETQYFGPGTRLLVL.

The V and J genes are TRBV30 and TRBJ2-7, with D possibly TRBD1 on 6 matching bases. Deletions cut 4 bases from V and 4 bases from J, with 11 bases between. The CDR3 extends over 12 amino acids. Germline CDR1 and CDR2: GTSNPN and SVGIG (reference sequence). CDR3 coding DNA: TGTGCCTGGACACAGGGAAGATACGAGCAGTACTTC. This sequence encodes CAWTQGRYEQYF.

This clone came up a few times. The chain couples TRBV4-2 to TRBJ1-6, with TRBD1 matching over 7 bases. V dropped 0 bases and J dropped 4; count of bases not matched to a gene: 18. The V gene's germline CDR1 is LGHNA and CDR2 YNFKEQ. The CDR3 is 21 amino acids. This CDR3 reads CASSQDLNRGPRSEYNSPLHF. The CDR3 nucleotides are TGTGCCAGCAGCCAAGATCTGAACAGGGGCCCAAGGTCGGAGTATAATTCACCCCTCCACTTT.

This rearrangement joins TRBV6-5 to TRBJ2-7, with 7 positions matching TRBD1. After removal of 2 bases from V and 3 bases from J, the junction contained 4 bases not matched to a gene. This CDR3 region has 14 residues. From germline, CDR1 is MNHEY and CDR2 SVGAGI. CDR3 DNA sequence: TGTGCCAGCAGTTACGTGCAGGGGGACTACGAGCAGTACTTC. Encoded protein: CASSYVQGDYEQYF.

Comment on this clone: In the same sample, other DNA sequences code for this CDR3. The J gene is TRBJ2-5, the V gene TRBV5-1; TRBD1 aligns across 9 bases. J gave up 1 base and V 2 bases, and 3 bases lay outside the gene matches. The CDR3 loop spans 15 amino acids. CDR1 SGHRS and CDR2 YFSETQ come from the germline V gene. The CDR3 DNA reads TGCGCCAGCAGCTTATCGGGACAGGGCCAAGAGACCCAGTACTTC. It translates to CASSLSGQGQETQYF.

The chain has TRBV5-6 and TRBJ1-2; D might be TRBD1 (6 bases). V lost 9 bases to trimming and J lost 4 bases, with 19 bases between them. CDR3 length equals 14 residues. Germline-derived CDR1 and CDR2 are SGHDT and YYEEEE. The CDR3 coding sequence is TGTGCCACCTCCCGGGGGGGGCATCGCTATGGCTACACCTTC. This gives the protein CATSRGGHRYGYTF.

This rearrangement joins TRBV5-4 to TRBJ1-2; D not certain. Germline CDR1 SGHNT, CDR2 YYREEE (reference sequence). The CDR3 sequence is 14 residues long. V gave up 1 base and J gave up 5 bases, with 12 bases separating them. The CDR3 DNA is TGTGCCAGCAGCTTGTGGAGTAATCCATATGGCTACACCTTC. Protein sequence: CASSLWSNPYGYTF.

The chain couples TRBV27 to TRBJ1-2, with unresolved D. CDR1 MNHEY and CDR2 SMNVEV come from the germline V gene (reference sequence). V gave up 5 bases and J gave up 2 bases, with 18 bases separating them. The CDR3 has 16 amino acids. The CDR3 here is CASSLTAGSLNYGYTF. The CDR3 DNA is TGTGCCAGCAGTCTGACCGCGGGAAGTTTAAACTATGGCTACACCTTC.

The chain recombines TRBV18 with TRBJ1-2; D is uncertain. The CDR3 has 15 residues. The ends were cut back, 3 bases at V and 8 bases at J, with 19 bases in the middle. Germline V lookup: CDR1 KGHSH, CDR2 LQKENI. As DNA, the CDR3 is TGTGCCAGCTCACCGACGGGCCAACCTTCCGAGGGCTACACCTTC. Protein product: CASSPTGQPSEGYTF.

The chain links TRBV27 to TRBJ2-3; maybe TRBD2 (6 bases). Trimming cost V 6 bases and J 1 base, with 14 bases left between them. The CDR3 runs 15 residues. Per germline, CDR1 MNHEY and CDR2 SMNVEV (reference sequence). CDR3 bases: TGTGCCAGCAGCCGGAGAGGCGGGGGCACAGATACGCAGTATTTT. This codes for CASSRRGGGTDTQYF.

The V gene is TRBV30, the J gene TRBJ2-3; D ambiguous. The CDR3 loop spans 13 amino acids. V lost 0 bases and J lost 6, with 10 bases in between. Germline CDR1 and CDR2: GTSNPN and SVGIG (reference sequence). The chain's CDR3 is CAWSVSSGDTQYF. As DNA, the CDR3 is TGTGCCTGGAGTGTATCCAGTGGGGATACGCAGTATTTT.

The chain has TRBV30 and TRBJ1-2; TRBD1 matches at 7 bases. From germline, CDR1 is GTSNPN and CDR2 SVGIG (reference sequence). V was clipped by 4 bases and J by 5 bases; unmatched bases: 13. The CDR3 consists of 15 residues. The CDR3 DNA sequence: TGTGCCTGGACCTCGGGACAGTTTAAGTGGTATGGCTACACCTTC. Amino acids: CAWTSGQFKWYGYTF.

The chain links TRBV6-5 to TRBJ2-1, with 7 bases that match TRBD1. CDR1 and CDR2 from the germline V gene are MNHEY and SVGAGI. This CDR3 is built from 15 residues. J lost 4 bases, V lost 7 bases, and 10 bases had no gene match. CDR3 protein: CASNRNRGGYNEQFF. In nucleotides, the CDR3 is TGTGCCAGCAACAGAAACAGGGGTGGATACAATGAGCAGTTCTTC.

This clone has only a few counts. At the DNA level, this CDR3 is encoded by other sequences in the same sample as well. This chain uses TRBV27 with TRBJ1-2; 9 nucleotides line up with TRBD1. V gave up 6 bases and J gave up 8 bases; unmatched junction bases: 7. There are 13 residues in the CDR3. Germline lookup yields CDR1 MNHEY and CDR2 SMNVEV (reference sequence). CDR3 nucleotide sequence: TGTGCCAGCAGGCCACAGGGGGCGAGGGGCTACACCTTC. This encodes CASRPQGARGYTF.

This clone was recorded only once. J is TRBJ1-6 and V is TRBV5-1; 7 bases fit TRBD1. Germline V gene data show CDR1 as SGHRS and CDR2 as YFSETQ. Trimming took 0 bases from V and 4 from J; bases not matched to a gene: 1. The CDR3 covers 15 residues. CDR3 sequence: CASSLEDRYNSPLHF. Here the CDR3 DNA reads TGCGCCAGCAGCTTGGAGGACAGGTATAATTCACCCCTCCACTTT.